This T cell receptor (beta chain) was profiled in a study of T-cell memory formation after mild COVID-19. Study-wide results and caveats: Shrinking CD4+ clones were chiefly CM and EM; CD8+ ones were chiefly EMRA. Pre-infection memory held some responding clones, suggesting pre-existing cross-reactive T cells responded.

The sample holds many counts of this clonotype. Antigen unknown. The TCR alpha and TCR beta cDNA libraries, bearing sample barcodes and UMIs, were generated by 5'RACE using constant-segment primers. TCRdb processed the 5' RACE reads anew with MiXCR; each CDR3 protein has one entry. The sample lists a few hundred thousand distinct CDR3 sequences; approximately 15% were seen once. The sample taken for sequencing was PBMCs or a T cell subset sorted from them (not recorded which). The sequence was collected from a man aged 18-30 years who had mild COVID-19 (a few samples of this study predate the infection). Cell type and time point are not known.

CDR3: CASSLEDRGISPLHF. The CDR3, as DNA: TGTGCCAGCAGTTTAGAGGACAGGGGGATTTCACCCCTCCACTTT. The rearrangement joins TRBV12-3 or TRBV12-4 to TRBJ1-6, with 10 bases that match TRBD1. This CDR3 spans 15 amino acids. Trimming removed 1 base from V and 9 bases from J; junction bases left unmatched: 3.